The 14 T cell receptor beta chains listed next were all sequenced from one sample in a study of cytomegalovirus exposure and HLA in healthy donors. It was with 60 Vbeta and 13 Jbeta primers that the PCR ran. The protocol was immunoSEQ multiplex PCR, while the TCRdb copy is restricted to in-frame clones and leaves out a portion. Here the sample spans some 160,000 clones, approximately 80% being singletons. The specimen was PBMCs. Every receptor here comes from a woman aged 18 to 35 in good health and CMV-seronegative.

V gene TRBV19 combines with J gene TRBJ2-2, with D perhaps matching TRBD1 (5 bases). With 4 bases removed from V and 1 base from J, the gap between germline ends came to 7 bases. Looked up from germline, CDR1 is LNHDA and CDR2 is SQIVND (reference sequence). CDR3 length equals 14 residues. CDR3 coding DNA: TGTGCCAGTAGTACAACAGGGAACACCGGGGAGCTGTTTTTT. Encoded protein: CASSTTGNTGELFF.

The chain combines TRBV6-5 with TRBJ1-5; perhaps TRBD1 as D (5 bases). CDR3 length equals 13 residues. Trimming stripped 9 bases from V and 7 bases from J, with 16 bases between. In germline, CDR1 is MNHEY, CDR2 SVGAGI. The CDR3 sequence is CASKSGMGQPQHF. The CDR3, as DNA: TGTGCCAGTAAATCAGGGATGGGGCAGCCCCAGCATTTT.

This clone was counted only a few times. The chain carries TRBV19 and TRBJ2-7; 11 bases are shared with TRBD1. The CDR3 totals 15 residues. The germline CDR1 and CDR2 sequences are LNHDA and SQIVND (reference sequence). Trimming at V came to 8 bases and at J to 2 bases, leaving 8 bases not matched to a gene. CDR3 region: CASRHGTGGTYEQYF. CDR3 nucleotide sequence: TGTGCCAGTCGTCATGGGACAGGGGGAACCTACGAGCAGTACTTC. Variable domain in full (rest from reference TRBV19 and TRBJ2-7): DGGITQSPKYLFRKEGQNVTLSCEQNLNHDAMYWYRQDPGQGLRLIYYSQIVNDFQKGDIAEGYSVSREKKESFPLTVTSAQKNPTAFYLCASRHGTGGTYEQYFGPGTRLTVT.

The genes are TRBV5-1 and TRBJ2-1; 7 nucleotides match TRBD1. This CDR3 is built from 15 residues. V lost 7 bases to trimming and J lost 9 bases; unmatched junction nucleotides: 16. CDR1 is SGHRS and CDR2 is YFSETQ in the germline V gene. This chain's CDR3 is CASGPVTGSGGEQFF. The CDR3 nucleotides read TGCGCCAGCGGCCCCGTGACAGGGAGTGGCGGTGAGCAGTTCTTC.

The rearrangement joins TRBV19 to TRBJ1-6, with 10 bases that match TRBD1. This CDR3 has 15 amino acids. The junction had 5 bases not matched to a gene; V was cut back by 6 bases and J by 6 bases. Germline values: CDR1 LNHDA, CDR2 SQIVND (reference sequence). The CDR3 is CASRTRDRGNSPLHF. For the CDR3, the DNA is TGTGCCAGTAGGACAAGGGACAGGGGTAATTCACCCCTCCACTTT.

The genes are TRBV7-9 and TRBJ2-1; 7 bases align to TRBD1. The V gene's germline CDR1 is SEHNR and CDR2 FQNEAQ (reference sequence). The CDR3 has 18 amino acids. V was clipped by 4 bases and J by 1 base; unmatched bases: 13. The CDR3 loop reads CASSSITGTVLSYNEQFF. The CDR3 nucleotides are TGTGCCAGCAGCTCCATCACTGGGACAGTTTTGTCCTACAATGAGCAGTTCTTC. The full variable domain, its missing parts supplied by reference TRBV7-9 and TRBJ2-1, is DTGVSQNPRHKITKRGQNVTFRCDPISEHNRLYWYRQTLGQGPEFLTYFQNEAQLEKSRLLSDRFSAERPKGSFSTLEIQRTEQGDSAMYLCASSSITGTVLSYNEQFFGPGTRLTVL.

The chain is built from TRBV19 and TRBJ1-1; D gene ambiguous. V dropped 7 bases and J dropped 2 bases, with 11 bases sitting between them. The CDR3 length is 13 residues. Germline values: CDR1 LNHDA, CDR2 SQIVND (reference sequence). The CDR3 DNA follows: TGTGCCAGTAACGAACTAGGAAACACTGAAGCTTTCTTT. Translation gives CASNELGNTEAFF.

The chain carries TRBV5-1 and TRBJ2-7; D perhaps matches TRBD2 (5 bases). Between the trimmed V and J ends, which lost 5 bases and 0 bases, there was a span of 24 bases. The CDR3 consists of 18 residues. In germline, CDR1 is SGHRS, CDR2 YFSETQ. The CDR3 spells CASSHTPGVAGLSYEQYF. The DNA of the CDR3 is TGCGCCAGCAGTCATACCCCCGGGGTAGCCGGTCTCTCCTACGAGCAGTACTTC.

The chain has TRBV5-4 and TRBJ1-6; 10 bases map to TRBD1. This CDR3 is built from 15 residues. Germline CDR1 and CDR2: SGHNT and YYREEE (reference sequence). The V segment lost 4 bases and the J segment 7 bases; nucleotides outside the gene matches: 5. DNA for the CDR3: TGTGCCAGCAGCCCCTCGGGACAGGGGAATTCACCCCTCCACTTT. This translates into CASSPSGQGNSPLHF.

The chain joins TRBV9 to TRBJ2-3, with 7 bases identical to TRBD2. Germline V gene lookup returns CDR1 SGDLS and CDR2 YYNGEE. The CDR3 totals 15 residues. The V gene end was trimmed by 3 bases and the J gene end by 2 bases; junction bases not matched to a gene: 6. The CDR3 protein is CASSAEAGPTDTQYF. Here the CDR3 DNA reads TGTGCCAGCAGCGCAGAAGCGGGGCCCACAGATACGCAGTATTTT.

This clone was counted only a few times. The CDR3 loop is CGGGETENTEAFF. CDR3 DNA sequence: TGTGGGGGGGGCGAGACAGAGAACACTGAAGCTTTCTTT. V is TRBV6-1 and J is TRBJ1-1, with D maybe TRBD1 (6 bases). This CDR3 region has 13 residues. In germline, CDR1 is MNHNS, CDR2 SASEGT.

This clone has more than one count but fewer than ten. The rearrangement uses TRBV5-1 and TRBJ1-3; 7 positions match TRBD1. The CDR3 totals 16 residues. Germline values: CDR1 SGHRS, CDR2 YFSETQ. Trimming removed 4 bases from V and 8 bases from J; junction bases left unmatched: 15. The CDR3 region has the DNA TGCGCCAGCAGCCCCGGTTTACGGGACAGATTATACACCATATATTTT. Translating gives CASSPGLRDRLYTIYF. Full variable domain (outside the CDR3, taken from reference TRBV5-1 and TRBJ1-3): KAGVTQTPRYLIKTRGQQVTLSCSPISGHRSVSWYQQTPGQGLQFLFEYFSETQRNKGNFPGRFSGRQFSNSRSEMNVSTLELGDSALYLCASSPGLRDRLYTIYFGEGSWLTVV.

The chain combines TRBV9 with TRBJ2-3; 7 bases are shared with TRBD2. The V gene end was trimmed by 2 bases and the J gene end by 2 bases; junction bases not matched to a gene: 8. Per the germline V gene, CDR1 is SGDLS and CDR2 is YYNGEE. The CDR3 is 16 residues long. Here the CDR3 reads CASSVQAGFYTDTQYF. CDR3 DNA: TGTGCCAGCAGCGTTCAAGCGGGGTTTTACACAGATACGCAGTATTTT.

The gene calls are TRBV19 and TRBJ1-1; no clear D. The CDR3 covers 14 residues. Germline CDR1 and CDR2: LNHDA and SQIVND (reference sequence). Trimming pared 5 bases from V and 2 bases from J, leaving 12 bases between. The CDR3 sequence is CASSPAGINTEAFF. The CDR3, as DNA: TGTGCCAGTAGTCCCGCGGGGATCAACACTGAAGCTTTCTTT. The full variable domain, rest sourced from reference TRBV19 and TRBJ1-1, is DGGITQSPKYLFRKEGQNVTLSCEQNLNHDAMYWYRQDPGQGLRLIYYSQIVNDFQKGDIAEGYSVSREKKESFPLTVTSAQKNPTAFYLCASSPAGINTEAFFGQGTRLTVV.